Below are 8 T cell receptor beta chains sequenced from a single sample in a study of STAT5B mutations in CD4+ large granular lymphocyte leukemia. The assay was immunoSEQ multiplex PCR, and TCRdb's table has in-frame clones only and misses some. The sample comprises tens of thousands of clones, about 80% of which are singletons, and more than 0.3% rests with the top ten. Sequencing input: CD4+ T cells from blood buffy coats. These receptors were taken from a human donor in good health.

DNA of the CDR3: TGTGCCAGCAGCTTAGTCGGACAGGGAGGATGGGAAAAACTGTTTTTT. It yields the protein CASSLVGQGGWEKLFF. The V gene is TRBV7-2, the J gene TRBJ1-4; 8 nucleotides line up with TRBD1. Trimming cost V 1 base and J 8 bases; bases outside gene matches: 9. The germline CDR1 and CDR2 sequences are SGHTA and FQGNSA. The CDR3 loop spans 16 amino acids.

The chain recombines TRBV6-5 with TRBJ2-1; TRBD1 might be the D (6 bases). Germline assignment: CDR1 MNHEY and CDR2 SVGAGI. V lost 2 bases, J lost 3 bases, and 11 bases lay in between. The CDR3 length is 15 residues. The CDR3 bases are TGTGCCAGCAGTTACCAGACAGGACTCTACAATGAGCAGTTCTTC. As protein: CASSYQTGLYNEQFF.

This sequence joins TRBV30 and TRBJ2-5; maybe TRBD2 (5 bases). The J call may be incorrect, as the DNA end agrees better with TRBJ2-7. Germline V CDR1 and CDR2: GTSNPN, SVGIG (reference sequence). The CDR3 extends over 13 amino acids. CDR3 sequence (DNA): TGTGCCTGGTCAGGAGGCAGTACCGACGAGCAGTACTTC. This codes for CAWSGGSTDEQYF.

The chain combines TRBV5-1 with TRBJ2-7, with 11 nucleotides matching TRBD2. The germline CDR1 and CDR2 sequences are SGHRS and YFSETQ. The CDR3 spans 16 residues. V lost 4 bases to trimming and J lost 3 bases; unmatched junction nucleotides: 9. The CDR3 nucleotides are TGCGCCAGCAGCCCCGGGACTAGCGGAGCAAACTACGAGCAGTACTTC. Residues: CASSPGTSGANYEQYF.

The chain has TRBV27 and TRBJ1-2; perhaps TRBD1 as D (5 bases). The CDR3 is made up of 15 amino acids. V was shortened by 0 bases and J by 10 bases, with 18 bases between the two germline ends. Germline assignment: CDR1 MNHEY and CDR2 SMNVEV (reference sequence). For the CDR3, the DNA is TGTGCCAGCAGTTTATCGAGGGGCCCATGGGGCCACTACACCTTC. This translates into CASSLSRGPWGHYTF.

V gene TRBV5-1 combines with J gene TRBJ2-3, with 8 bases fitting TRBD2. The J segment lost 0 bases and the V segment lost 2 bases, leaving 2 bases of the junction unmatched. Germline lookup yields CDR1 SGHRS and CDR2 YFSETQ. This CDR3 contains 15 residues. The CDR3, as DNA: TGCGCCAGCAGCTTTAGCGGGGTTAGCACAGATACGCAGTATTTT. Encoded protein: CASSFSGVSTDTQYF.

This chain joins TRBV7-6 and TRBJ1-5; TRBD1 agrees at 8 bases. The CDR3 consists of 16 residues. V gave up 5 bases and J gave up 0 bases; unmatched junction bases: 6. Germline V CDR1 and CDR2: SGHVS, FNYEAQ. As DNA, the CDR3 is TGTGCCAGCAGCCGACAGGGGCGGAATAGCAATCAGCCCCAGCATTTT. Amino acid sequence: CASSRQGRNSNQPQHF.

The chain is built from TRBV18 and TRBJ1-2; D remains ambiguous. Germline CDR1 and CDR2: KGHSH and LQKENI. Deletions cut 2 bases from V and 0 bases from J, with 16 bases between. The CDR3 has 17 amino acids. CDR3 loop: CASSPTPGGASNYGYTF. CDR3 DNA sequence: TGTGCCAGCTCACCAACCCCGGGAGGAGCCTCTAACTATGGCTACACCTTC.